This T cell receptor (beta chain) was recorded in a study of blood T cells in healthy people across ages. This clonotype appeared a few times. Its target is unknown. General study points: Per million T cells, the diversity of TCR beta decreased roughly linearly as age advanced. In the absence of known donor CMV status, changes in expanded clonotypes were possibly confounded.

CDR1 is SGHTA, CDR2 FQGNSA, per germline. The CDR3 contains 15 residues. The V gene end was trimmed by 6 bases and the J gene end by 2 bases; junction bases not matched to a gene: 7. Next came a second PCR, run for about 7 to 12 cycles, which used a sample-barcoded 5' primer along with a J-beta primer mix. From the 5' RACE reads, TCRdb called clonotypes with MiXCR, one entry per CDR3 protein. Of around 900,000 distinct CDR3 sequences in the sample, about 53% were seen once. The sequence derives from a woman aged 60-70 years in good health. This chain joins TRBV7-2 and TRBJ2-5, with 9 positions matching TRBD2. Sequencing was performed on blood. CDR3 in DNA: TGTGCCAGCAGTAGCGGGAGAGGTGGGCAAGAGACCCAGTACTTC. It specifies CASSSGRGGQETQYF.